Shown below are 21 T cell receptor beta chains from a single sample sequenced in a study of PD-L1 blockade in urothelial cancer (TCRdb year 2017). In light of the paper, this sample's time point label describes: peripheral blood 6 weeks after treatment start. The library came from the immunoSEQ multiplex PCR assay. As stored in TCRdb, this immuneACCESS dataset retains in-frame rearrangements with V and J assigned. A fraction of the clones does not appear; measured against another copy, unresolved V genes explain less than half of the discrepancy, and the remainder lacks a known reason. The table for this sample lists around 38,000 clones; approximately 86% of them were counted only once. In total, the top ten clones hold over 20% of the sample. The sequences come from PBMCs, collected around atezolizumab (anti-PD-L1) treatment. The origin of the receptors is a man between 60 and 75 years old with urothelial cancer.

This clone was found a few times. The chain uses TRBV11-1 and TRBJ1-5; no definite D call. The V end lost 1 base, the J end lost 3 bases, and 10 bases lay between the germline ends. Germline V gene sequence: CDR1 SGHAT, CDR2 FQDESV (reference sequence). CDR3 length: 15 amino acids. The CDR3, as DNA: TGTGCCAGCAGCTTAGGGAACAGTAACAATCAGCCCCAGCATTTT. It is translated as CASSLGNSNNQPQHF.

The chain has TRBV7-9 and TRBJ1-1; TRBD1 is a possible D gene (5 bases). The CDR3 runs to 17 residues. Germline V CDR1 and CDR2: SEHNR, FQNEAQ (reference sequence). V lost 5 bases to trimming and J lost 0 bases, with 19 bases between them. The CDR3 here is CASSGTQLGQLNTEAFF. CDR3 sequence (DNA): TGTGCCAGCAGCGGAACACAATTGGGGCAGCTGAACACTGAAGCTTTCTTT. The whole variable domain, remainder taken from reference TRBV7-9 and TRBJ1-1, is DTGVSQNPRHKITKRGQNVTFRCDPISEHNRLYWYRQTLGQGPEFLTYFQNEAQLEKSRLLSDRFSAERPKGSFSTLEIQRTEQGDSAMYLCASSGTQLGQLNTEAFFGQGTRLTVV.

DNA for the CDR3: TGTGCCAGCAGCCAAGAAGTCTTGCCGGTCTATGGCTACACCTTC. As protein: CASSQEVLPVYGYTF. The gene calls are TRBV14 and TRBJ1-2; the D is unclear. CDR1 and CDR2 (germline): SGHDN, FVKESK. This CDR3 is built from 15 residues. Trimming shortened V by 0 bases and J by 4 bases, and 12 bases separated the two germline ends. Combining the CDR3 with reference TRBV14 and TRBJ1-2 gives the whole variable domain EAGVTQFPSHSVIEKGQTVTLRCDPISGHDNLYWYRRVMGKEIKFLLHFVKESKQDESGMPNNRFLAERTGGTYSTLKVQPAELEDSGVYFCASSQEVLPVYGYTFGSGTRLTVV.

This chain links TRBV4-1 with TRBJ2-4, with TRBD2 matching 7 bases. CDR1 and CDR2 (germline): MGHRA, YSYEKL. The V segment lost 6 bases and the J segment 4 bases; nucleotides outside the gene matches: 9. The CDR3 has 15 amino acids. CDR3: CASSLAGVEKNIQYF. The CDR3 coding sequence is TGCGCCAGCAGTTTGGCGGGAGTAGAAAAAAACATTCAGTACTTC.

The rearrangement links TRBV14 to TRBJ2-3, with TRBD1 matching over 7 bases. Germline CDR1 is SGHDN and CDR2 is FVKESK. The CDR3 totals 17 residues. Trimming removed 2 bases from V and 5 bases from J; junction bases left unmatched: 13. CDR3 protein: CASSQINRGERKDTQYF. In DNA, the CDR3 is TGTGCCAGCAGCCAAATCAACAGGGGTGAGCGGAAAGATACGCAGTATTTT. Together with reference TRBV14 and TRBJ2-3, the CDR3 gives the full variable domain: EAGVTQFPSHSVIEKGQTVTLRCDPISGHDNLYWYRRVMGKEIKFLLHFVKESKQDESGMPNNRFLAERTGGTYSTLKVQPAELEDSGVYFCASSQINRGERKDTQYFGPGTRLTVL.

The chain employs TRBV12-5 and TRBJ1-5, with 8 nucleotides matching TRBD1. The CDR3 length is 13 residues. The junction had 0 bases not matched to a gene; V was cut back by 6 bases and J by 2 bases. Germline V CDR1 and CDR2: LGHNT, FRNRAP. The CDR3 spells CASGDRGNQPQHF. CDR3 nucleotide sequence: TGTGCTAGTGGGGACAGGGGCAATCAGCCCCAGCATTTT.

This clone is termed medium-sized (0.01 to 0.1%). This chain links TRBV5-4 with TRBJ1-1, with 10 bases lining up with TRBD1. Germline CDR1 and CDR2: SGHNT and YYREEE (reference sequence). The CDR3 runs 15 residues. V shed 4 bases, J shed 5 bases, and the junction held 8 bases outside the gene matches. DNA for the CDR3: TGTGCCAGCAGCCCTCCCGGGACAGGGGAAACTGAAGCTTTCTTT. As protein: CASSPPGTGETEAFF.

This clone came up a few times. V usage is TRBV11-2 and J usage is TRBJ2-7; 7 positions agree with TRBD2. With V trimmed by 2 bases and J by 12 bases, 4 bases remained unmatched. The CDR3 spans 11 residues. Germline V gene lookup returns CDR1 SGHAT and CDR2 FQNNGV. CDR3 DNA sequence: TGTGCCAGCAGCTTAACAGCGGGGCTGTACTTC. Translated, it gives CASSLTAGLYF.

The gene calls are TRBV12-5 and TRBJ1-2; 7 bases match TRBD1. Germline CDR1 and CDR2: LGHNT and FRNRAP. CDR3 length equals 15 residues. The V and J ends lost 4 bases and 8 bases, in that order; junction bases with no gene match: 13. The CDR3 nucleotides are TGTGCTAGTGGTTCCAGCGGACAGGCGGTGAGGGGCTACACCTTC. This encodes CASGSSGQAVRGYTF.

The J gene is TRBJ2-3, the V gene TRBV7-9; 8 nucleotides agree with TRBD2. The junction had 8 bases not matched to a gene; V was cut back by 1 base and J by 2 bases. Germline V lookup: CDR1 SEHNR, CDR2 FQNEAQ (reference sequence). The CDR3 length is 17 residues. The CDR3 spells CASSLGRGGGPTDTQYF. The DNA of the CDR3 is TGTGCCAGCAGCTTAGGACGGGGGGGAGGCCCCACAGATACGCAGTATTTT.

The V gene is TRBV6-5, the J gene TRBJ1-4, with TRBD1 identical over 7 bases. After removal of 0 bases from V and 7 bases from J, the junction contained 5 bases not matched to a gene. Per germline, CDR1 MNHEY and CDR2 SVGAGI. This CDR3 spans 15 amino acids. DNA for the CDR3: TGTGCCAGCAGTTACTCAGGACAGGCTCCTGAAAAACTGTTTTTT. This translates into CASSYSGQAPEKLFF.

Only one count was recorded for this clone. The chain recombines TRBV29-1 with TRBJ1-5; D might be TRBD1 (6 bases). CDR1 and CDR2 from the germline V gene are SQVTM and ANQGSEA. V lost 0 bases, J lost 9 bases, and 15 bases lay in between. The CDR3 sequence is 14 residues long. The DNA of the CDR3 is TGCAGCGTTGAAGATATCACAGGGCGAAGGCCCCAGCATTTT. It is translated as CSVEDITGRRPQHF.

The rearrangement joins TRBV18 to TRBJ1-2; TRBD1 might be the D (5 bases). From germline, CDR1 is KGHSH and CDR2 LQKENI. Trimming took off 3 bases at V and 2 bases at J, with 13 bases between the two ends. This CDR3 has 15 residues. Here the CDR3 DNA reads TGTGCCAGCTCACCGAACCCCCCAGGGAACTATGGCTACACCTTC. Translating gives CASSPNPPGNYGYTF.

The CDR3 protein is CATSREKTSKQITQYF. The CDR3 DNA sequence: TGTGCCACCAGCAGAGAGAAGACAAGTAAACAGATAACGCAGTATTTT. The rearrangement joins TRBV15 to TRBJ2-3; no definite D call. V was trimmed by 0 bases and J by 9 bases, leaving 19 bases between them. In germline, CDR1 is LNHNV, CDR2 YYDKDF (reference sequence). CDR3 length: 16 amino acids.

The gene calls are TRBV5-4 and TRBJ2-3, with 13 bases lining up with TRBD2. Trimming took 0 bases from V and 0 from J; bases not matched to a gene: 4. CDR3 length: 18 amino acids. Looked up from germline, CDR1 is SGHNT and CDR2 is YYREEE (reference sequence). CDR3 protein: CASSLGGLAGSSTDTQYF. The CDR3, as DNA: TGTGCCAGCAGCTTGGGGGGACTAGCGGGGTCTAGCACAGATACGCAGTATTTT.

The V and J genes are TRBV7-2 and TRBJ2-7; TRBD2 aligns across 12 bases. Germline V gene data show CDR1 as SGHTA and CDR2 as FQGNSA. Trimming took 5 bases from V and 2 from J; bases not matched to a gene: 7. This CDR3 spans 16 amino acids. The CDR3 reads CASSPQTSGGTYEQYF. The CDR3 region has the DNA TGTGCCAGCAGCCCACAGACTAGCGGGGGAACCTACGAGCAGTACTTC.

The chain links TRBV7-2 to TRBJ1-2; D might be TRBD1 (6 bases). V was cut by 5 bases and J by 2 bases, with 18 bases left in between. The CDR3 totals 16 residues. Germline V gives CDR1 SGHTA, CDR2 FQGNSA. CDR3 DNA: TGTGCCAGCAGCGCAGGACAGCGAGGGGCAAACTATGGCTACACCTTC. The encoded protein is CASSAGQRGANYGYTF.

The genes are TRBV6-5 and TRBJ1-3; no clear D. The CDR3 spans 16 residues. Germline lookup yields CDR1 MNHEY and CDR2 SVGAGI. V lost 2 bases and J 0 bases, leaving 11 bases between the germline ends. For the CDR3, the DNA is TGTGCCAGCAGTTACCTGGCACCCAGCTCTGGAAACACCATATATTTT. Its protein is CASSYLAPSSGNTIYF.

The CDR3 sequence: CASYPGGALYEQYF. CDR3 nucleotide sequence: TGTGCCAGCTACCCCGGGGGGGCCCTGTACGAGCAGTACTTC. The chain carries TRBV2 and TRBJ2-7; TRBD2 matches at 8 bases. Germline V CDR1 and CDR2: SNHLY, FYNNEI. V was pared by 8 bases and J by 4 bases, with 10 bases of the junction left unmatched. The CDR3 sequence is 14 residues long.

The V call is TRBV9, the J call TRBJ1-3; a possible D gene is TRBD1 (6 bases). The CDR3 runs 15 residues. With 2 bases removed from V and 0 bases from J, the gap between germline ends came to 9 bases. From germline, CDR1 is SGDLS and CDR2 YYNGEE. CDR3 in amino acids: CASSVRGHSGNTIYF. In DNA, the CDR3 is TGTGCCAGCAGCGTCAGGGGTCACTCTGGAAACACCATATATTTT.

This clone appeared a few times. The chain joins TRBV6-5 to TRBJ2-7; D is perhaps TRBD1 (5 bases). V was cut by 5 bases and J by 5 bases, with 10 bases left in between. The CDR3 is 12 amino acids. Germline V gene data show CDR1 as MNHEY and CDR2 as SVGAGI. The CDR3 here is CASSQGIDEQYF. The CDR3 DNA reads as TGTGCCAGCAGTCAGGGTATCGACGAGCAGTACTTC.